This T cell receptor beta chain stems from a study of CD8 T cells in Susac syndrome. Comments on this clonotype: No antigen is known for it.

With random hexamers, reverse transcription was performed on roughly 0.5 to 1 ug of RNA. TCR beta CDR3 was amplified by immunoSEQ multiplex PCR. This amplification extended across 54 Vbeta and 13 Jbeta segments. MiXCR, applied by TCRdb to the immunoSEQ multiplex PCR reads, yields one record per CDR3 protein. Found here are 80,000 or so distinct CDR3 sequences, 90% to 95% of them singletons; the top ten hold 0.26%. Study results and caveats: The authors acknowledged that their TCR sequencing and HLA analysis involved a relatively small number of individuals.

CD8+ and CD4+ T cells from blood underwent TCR beta sequencing. This TCR came from a human donor in good health. The sample consisted of CD8+ T cells from PBMCs.

This CDR3 is CASSLVDRGGETQYF. The CDR3 nucleotides read TGTGCCAGCAGCTTAGTTGACAGGGGAGGGGAGACCCAGTACTTC. The chain employs TRBV7-2 and TRBJ2-5; TRBD1 might be the D (8 bases). The CDR3 has 15 amino acids. Germline values: CDR1 SGHTA, CDR2 FQGNSA. The V end lost 1 base, the J end lost 5 bases, and 14 bases lay between the germline ends.